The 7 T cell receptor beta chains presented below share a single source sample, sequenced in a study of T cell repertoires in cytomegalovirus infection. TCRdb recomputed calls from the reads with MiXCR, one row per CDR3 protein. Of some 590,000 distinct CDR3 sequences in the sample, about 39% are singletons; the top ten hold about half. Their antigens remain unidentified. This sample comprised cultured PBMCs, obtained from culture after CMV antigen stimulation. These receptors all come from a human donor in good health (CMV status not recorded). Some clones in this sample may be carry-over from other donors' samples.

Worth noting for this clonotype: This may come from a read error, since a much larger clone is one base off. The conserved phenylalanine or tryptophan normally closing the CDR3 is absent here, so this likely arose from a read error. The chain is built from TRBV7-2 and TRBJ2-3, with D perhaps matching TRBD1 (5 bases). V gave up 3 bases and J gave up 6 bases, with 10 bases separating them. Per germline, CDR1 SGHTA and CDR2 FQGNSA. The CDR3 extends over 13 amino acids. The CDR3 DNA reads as TGTGCCAGCAGCTTTGGGGCTGGGGATACGCAGTATTTA. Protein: CASSFGAGDTQYL.

DNA for the CDR3: TGTGCCAGCAGCACCGGGACTAGCGGGGGGGCCCCACAAGAGACCCAGTACTTC. It codes for CASSTGTSGGAPQETQYF. V usage is TRBV12-3 or TRBV12-4 and J usage is TRBJ2-5; 16 bases line up with TRBD2. The V segment lost 6 bases and the J segment 2 bases; nucleotides outside the gene matches: 9. The CDR3 covers 18 residues.

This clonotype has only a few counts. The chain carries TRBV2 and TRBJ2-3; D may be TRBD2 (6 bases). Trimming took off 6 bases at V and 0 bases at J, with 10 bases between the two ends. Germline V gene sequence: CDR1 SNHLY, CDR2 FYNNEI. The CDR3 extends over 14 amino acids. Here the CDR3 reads CASSGAGSTDTQYF. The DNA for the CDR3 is TGTGCCAGCAGCGGGGCGGGAAGCACAGATACGCAGTATTTT.

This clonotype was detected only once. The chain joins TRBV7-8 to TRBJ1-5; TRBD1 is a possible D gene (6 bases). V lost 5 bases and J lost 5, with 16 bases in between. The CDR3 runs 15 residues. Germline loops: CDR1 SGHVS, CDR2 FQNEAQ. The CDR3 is CASSAQGSAYQPQHF. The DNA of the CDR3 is TGTGCCAGCAGCGCCCAGGGGTCCGCCTATCAGCCCCAGCATTTT.

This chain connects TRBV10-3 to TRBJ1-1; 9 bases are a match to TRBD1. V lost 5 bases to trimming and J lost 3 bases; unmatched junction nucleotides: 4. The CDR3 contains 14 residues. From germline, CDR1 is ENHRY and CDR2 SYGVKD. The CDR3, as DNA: TGTGCCATCAGTAGGGACAGGGTGGACACTGAAGCTTTCTTT. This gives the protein CAISRDRVDTEAFF.

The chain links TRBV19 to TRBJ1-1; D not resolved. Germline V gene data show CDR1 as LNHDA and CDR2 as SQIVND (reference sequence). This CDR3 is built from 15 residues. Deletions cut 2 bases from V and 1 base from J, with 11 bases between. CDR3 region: CASSIPAQANTEAFF. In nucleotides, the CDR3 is TGTGCCAGTAGTATACCGGCCCAGGCGAACACTGAAGCTTTCTTT.

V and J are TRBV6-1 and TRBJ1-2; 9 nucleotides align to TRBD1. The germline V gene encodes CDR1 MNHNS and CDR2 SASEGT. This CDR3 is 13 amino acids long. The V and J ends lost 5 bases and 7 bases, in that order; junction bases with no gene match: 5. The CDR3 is CASSQTGGRGYTF. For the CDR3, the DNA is TGTGCCAGCAGTCAAACAGGGGGCCGTGGCTACACCTTC.